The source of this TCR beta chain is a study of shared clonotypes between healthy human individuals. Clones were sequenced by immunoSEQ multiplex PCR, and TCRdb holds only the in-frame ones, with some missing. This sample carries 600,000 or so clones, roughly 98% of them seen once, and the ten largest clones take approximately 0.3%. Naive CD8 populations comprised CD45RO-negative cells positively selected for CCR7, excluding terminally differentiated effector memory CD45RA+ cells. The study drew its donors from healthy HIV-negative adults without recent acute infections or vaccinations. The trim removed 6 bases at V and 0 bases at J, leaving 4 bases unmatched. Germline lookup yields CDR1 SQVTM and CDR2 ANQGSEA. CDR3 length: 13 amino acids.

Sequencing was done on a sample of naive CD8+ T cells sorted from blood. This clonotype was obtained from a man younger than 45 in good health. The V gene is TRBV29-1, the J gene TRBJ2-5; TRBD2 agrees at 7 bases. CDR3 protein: CSVPGTNQETQYF. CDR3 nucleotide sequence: TGCAGCGTCCCAGGGACTAACCAAGAGACCCAGTACTTC.